The 18 T cell receptor beta chains below come from one sample, sequenced in a study of T cells in tuberculosis. Only in-frame clones appear in the TCRdb table, and some are missing; sequencing was by immunoSEQ multiplex PCR. The top ten clones hold about 2.2% of a sample with roughly 33,000 clones, 91% of them seen once. Sequencing was done on a sample of PBMCs. Receptors originate from a donor between 10 and 29 years old with latent tuberculosis or without tuberculosis infection.

This chain joins TRBV28 and TRBJ2-7, with D possibly TRBD2 on 5 matching bases. Trimming stripped 0 bases from V and 6 bases from J, with 18 bases between. This CDR3 contains 16 residues. Germline V gene lookup returns CDR1 MDHEN and CDR2 SYDVKM. The CDR3 DNA reads as TGTGCCAGCAGTTTATGGGGGAGACGTATCAAGCGCGAGCAGTACTTC. Protein: CASSLWGRRIKREQYF.

This clone was seen only once. The chain carries TRBV29-1 and TRBJ1-1; 7 nucleotides agree with TRBD1. With 4 bases clipped from V and 0 bases from J, the junction kept 8 bases outside the gene matches. The germline CDR1 and CDR2 sequences are SQVTM and ANQGSEA. The CDR3 extends over 15 amino acids. CDR3 sequence: CSVVLRGRLNTEAFF. The CDR3 nucleotides read TGCAGCGTTGTATTGAGGGGGCGCCTGAACACTGAAGCTTTCTTT.

The chain employs TRBV27 and TRBJ2-7; weak D call: TRBD2 (5 bases). The CDR3 has 13 residues. Germline V gene sequence: CDR1 MNHEY, CDR2 SMNVEV (reference sequence). Trimming cost V 4 bases and J 3 bases, with 10 bases left between them. CDR3 nucleotide sequence: TGTGCCAGCAGTTCGGGATCCGGCTACGAGCAGTACTTC. As protein: CASSSGSGYEQYF.

This clone appeared once. The J gene is TRBJ2-5, the V gene TRBV7-2, with a weak D call TRBD1 (5 bases). Germline V gene sequence: CDR1 SGHTA, CDR2 FQGNSA. Between the trimmed V and J ends, which lost 6 bases and 1 base, there was a span of 9 bases. The CDR3 totals 13 residues. CDR3 sequence: CASSGQAQETQYF. CDR3 DNA sequence: TGTGCCAGCAGTGGACAAGCCCAAGAGACCCAGTACTTC. Together with reference TRBV7-2 and TRBJ2-5, the CDR3 gives the full variable domain: GAGVSQSPSNKVTEKGKDVELRCDPISGHTALYWYRQSLGQGLEFLIYFQGNSAPDKSGLPSDRFSAERTGGSVSTLTIQRTQQEDSAVYLCASSGQAQETQYFGPGTRLLVL.

The chain carries TRBV5-8 and TRBJ2-7; a possible D gene is TRBD2 (5 bases). This CDR3 has 16 residues. Trimming removed 4 bases from V and 3 bases from J, with 20 bases in between. CDR1 SGHTS and CDR2 YDEGEE come from the germline V gene. The CDR3 here is CASSIDRDYGRYEQYF. In DNA, the CDR3 is TGTGCCAGCAGCATAGACCGGGATTACGGCCGCTACGAGCAGTACTTC.

This chain connects TRBV5-1 to TRBJ2-3, with D maybe TRBD2 (5 bases). Trimming took off 2 bases at V and 3 bases at J, with 13 bases between the two ends. Germline V CDR1 and CDR2: SGHRS, YFSETQ. This CDR3 has 15 residues. The CDR3 loop is CASSFGIKATDTQYF. The DNA for the CDR3 is TGCGCCAGCAGCTTCGGGATAAAGGCGACAGATACGCAGTATTTT. The full variable domain, its missing parts supplied by reference TRBV5-1 and TRBJ2-3, is KAGVTQTPRYLIKTRGQQVTLSCSPISGHRSVSWYQQTPGQGLQFLFEYFSETQRNKGNFPGRFSGRQFSNSRSEMNVSTLELGDSALYLCASSFGIKATDTQYFGPGTRLTVL.

The J gene is TRBJ2-1, the V gene TRBV19, with 8 nucleotides matching TRBD2. The germline V gene has CDR1 LNHDA and CDR2 SQIVND (reference sequence). J gave up 9 bases and V 7 bases, and 11 bases lay outside the gene matches. The CDR3 is 14 residues long. The CDR3: CASTQRGGPVEQFF. DNA for the CDR3: TGTGCCAGTACTCAACGGGGGGGCCCGGTTGAGCAGTTCTTC.

The chain uses TRBV9 and TRBJ1-2, with unresolved D. This CDR3 has 13 residues. The V and J ends lost 2 bases and 4 bases respectively, with 9 bases between them. Germline V gene lookup returns CDR1 SGDLS and CDR2 YYNGEE. The CDR3 DNA is TGTGCCAGCAGCGTCGGTGATGTCTATGGCTACACCTTC. Residues: CASSVGDVYGYTF.

V is TRBV15 and J is TRBJ1-4; the D is unclear. This CDR3 spans 14 amino acids. V was trimmed by 5 bases and J by 8 bases, leaving 15 bases between them. Germline assignment: CDR1 LNHNV and CDR2 YYDKDF (reference sequence). CDR3 sequence (DNA): TGTGCCACCAGCTGGGGAGGAGGAGGGGAAAAACTGTTTTTT. Residues: CATSWGGGGEKLFF.

This clone was seen more than once but under ten times. This chain uses TRBV2 with TRBJ1-6; 7 bases map to TRBD1. Germline CDR1 and CDR2: SNHLY and FYNNEI. There are 13 residues in the CDR3. V gave up 11 bases and J gave up 12 bases; unmatched junction bases: 13. The CDR3 bases are TGTGCCTCTGGGACAGCCCCAATTGTACCCCTCCACTTT. Its translation is CASGTAPIVPLHF.

The chain couples TRBV9 to TRBJ1-1; a possible D gene is TRBD1 (5 bases). Germline CDR1 and CDR2: SGDLS and YYNGEE. V was clipped by 3 bases and J by 1 base, with 10 bases between them. This CDR3 is built from 14 residues. CDR3 in amino acids: CASSARQRNTEAFF. Written as DNA, the CDR3 is TGTGCCAGCAGCGCCAGACAGAGGAACACTGAAGCTTTCTTT.

This clone was detected only once. The chain links TRBV30 to TRBJ2-7; no reliable D call. The CDR3 spans 14 residues. With 3 bases removed from V and 4 bases from J, the gap between germline ends came to 16 bases. Germline CDR1 is GTSNPN and CDR2 is SVGIG (reference sequence). The CDR3 here is CAWSVAGSRYEQYF. The CDR3 DNA sequence: TGTGCCTGGAGCGTCGCCGGGTCGCGATACGAGCAGTACTTC.

This clone appeared once. This chain connects TRBV9 to TRBJ2-5; 10 bases match TRBD2. CDR1 and CDR2 (germline): SGDLS, YYNGEE. This CDR3 region has 14 residues. Unmatched junction bases numbered 3, after V lost 0 bases and J lost 7 bases. The CDR3 is CASSVESGGATQYF. The CDR3 region has the DNA TGTGCCAGCAGCGTAGAAAGCGGGGGGGCGACCCAGTACTTC.

Only one count was recorded for this clone. The genes are TRBV9 and TRBJ2-7, with 9 bases lining up with TRBD1. The CDR3 covers 15 residues. Germline CDR1 reads SGDLS; CDR2 reads YYNGEE. V lost 3 bases and J lost 0; bases outside the gene matches: 4. Here the CDR3 reads CASSARDRVSYEQYF. CDR3 sequence (DNA): TGTGCCAGCAGCGCCCGGGACAGGGTCTCCTACGAGCAGTACTTC.

The genes are TRBV6-6 and TRBJ2-1, with D perhaps TRBD2 (6 bases). This CDR3 comprises 15 residues. Germline assignment: CDR1 MNHNY and CDR2 SVGAGI (reference sequence). The ends were cut back, 5 bases at V and 9 bases at J, with 20 bases in the middle. DNA for the CDR3: TGTGCCAGCAGTCAGGGACTTCCCAAAACCGGTGAGCAGTTCTTC. Its protein product is CASSQGLPKTGEQFF.

V is TRBV5-6 and J is TRBJ1-5, with a tentative D call TRBD1 (5 bases). CDR1 is SGHDT, CDR2 YYEEEE, per germline. The CDR3 is 14 amino acids. Deletions cut 0 bases from V and 6 bases from J, with 10 bases between. CDR3: CASSLGGDAQPQHF. The CDR3 DNA is TGTGCCAGCAGCTTGGGCGGGGACGCTCAGCCCCAGCATTTT.

V is TRBV21-1 and J is TRBJ1-2; the DNA was not compared with TRBD1, the D call given in the table. TRBV21-1 is noted as a pseudogene. This CDR3 contains 13 residues. CDR3 amino acids: CASRPNRVDGYTF. The CDR3 DNA is TGTGCCAGCAGACCGAACAGGGTAGATGGCTACACCTTC.

The genes are TRBV9 and TRBJ1-1; 8 nucleotides line up with TRBD1. J lost 4 bases, V lost 3 bases, and 5 bases had no gene match. Looked up from germline, CDR1 is SGDLS and CDR2 is YYNGEE. This CDR3 is built from 14 residues. The CDR3 spells CASSASGGTTEAFF. CDR3 DNA sequence: TGTGCCAGCAGCGCATCAGGGGGCACCACTGAAGCTTTCTTT.